Listed here are 20 T cell receptor beta chains from one sample, sequenced in a study of T cell responses to AZD1222 COVID-19 vaccine. TCRdb's copy holds only in-frame clones and misses some; the assay was immunoSEQ multiplex PCR. The sample has under 70,000 clones; around 75% are singletons. The specimen was peripheral blood, collected on day 0 of AZD1222 vaccination. These receptors came from an adult in good health.

The rearrangement joins TRBV7-9 to TRBJ1-1, with no clear D. The germline V gene encodes CDR1 SEHNR and CDR2 FQNEAQ (reference sequence). Trimming removed 1 base from V and 4 bases from J, with 13 bases in between. The CDR3 is 15 residues long. The CDR3: CASSLGQGDSTEAFF. The CDR3 DNA reads as TGTGCCAGCAGCTTAGGACAAGGAGACTCCACTGAAGCTTTCTTT. The whole variable domain, remainder taken from reference TRBV7-9 and TRBJ1-1, is DTGVSQNPRHKITKRGQNVTFRCDPISEHNRLYWYRQTLGQGPEFLTYFQNEAQLEKSRLLSDRFSAERPKGSFSTLEIQRTEQGDSAMYLCASSLGQGDSTEAFFGQGTRLTVV.

The chain links TRBV19 to TRBJ1-3; D possibly corresponds to TRBD1 (5 bases). The CDR3 is made up of 15 amino acids. The germline V gene encodes CDR1 LNHDA and CDR2 SQIVND (reference sequence). V was trimmed by 6 bases and J by 0 bases, leaving 12 bases between them. The CDR3 region is CASRRDRSSGNTIYF. The CDR3 bases are TGTGCCAGTAGACGCGACAGAAGCTCTGGAAACACCATATATTTT.

The V and J genes are TRBV6-5 and TRBJ1-1; D unresolved. Trimming shortened V by 0 bases and J by 4 bases, and 9 bases separated the two germline ends. This CDR3 is built from 14 residues. CDR1 MNHEY and CDR2 SVGAGI come from the germline V gene. CDR3 loop: CASSYSQGFTEAFF. CDR3 nucleotide sequence: TGTGCCAGCAGTTACTCGCAAGGGTTCACTGAAGCTTTCTTT.

J is TRBJ2-1 and V is TRBV7-9, with D hard to call. The germline gives CDR1 SEHNR, CDR2 FQNEAQ (reference sequence). The CDR3 is 15 residues long. V was cut by 5 bases and J by 7 bases, with 18 bases left in between. The CDR3 nucleotides are TGTGCCAGCAGCCCGGGTGCGGACCTAGGGAATGAGCAGTTCTTC. Its protein is CASSPGADLGNEQFF.

This clone showed up just a few times. The chain links TRBV7-9 to TRBJ1-5, with 9 bases that match TRBD1. This CDR3 spans 14 amino acids. The V segment lost 5 bases and the J segment 8 bases; nucleotides outside the gene matches: 7. Germline values: CDR1 SEHNR, CDR2 FQNEAQ (reference sequence). The CDR3 protein is CASSTQGAAEPQHF. Here the CDR3 DNA reads TGTGCCAGCAGCACACAGGGGGCCGCGGAGCCCCAGCATTTT.

On this clone: One end of the junction does not line up with germline, which may come from a read error. V and J are TRBV7-9 and TRBJ2-7, with a weak D call TRBD2 (7 bases). Germline assignment: CDR1 SEHNR and CDR2 FQNEAQ (reference sequence). The CDR3 totals 14 residues. CDR3 protein: CARSRRGAHYEQYF. In DNA form, the CDR3 reads TGTGCCCGCAGCCGACGGGGGGCCCACTACGAGCAGTACTTC.

The sample holds a few counts of this clone. The V gene is TRBV7-2, the J gene TRBJ2-5, with 10 bases fitting TRBD2. This CDR3 is 17 amino acids long. With V trimmed by 1 base and J by 5 bases, 10 bases remained unmatched. Germline V gives CDR1 SGHTA, CDR2 FQGNSA. The CDR3 protein is CASSLVPSGGPRETQYF. The CDR3 bases are TGTGCCAGCAGCTTAGTTCCTAGCGGGGGCCCCCGGGAGACCCAGTACTTC.

The V gene is TRBV6-6, the J gene TRBJ2-7; D perhaps matches TRBD1 (6 bases). CDR1 is MNHNY and CDR2 is SVGAGI in the germline V gene (reference sequence). V was shortened by 11 bases and J by 1 base, with 15 bases between the two germline ends. The CDR3 is 13 residues long. The CDR3 sequence is CASEPGDSYEQYF. The CDR3 DNA sequence: TGTGCCTCCGAGCCAGGGGATTCCTACGAGCAGTACTTC.

The chain combines TRBV21-1 with TRBJ1-6; the table's D call, TRBD1, has no DNA check behind it. TRBV21-1 is a pseudogene. The CDR3 loop spans 16 amino acids. CDR3: CASSPRQGVRGSPLYF. In DNA, the CDR3 is TGTGCCAGCAGCCCCCGACAGGGGGTGCGAGGGTCACCCCTCTACTTT.

This clone turned up a few times. V and J are TRBV4-3 and TRBJ1-3, with unresolved D. The CDR3 totals 14 residues. Germline values: CDR1 LGHNA, CDR2 YSLEER. Trimming left V 4 bases short and J 0 bases short, with 7 bases between. The CDR3 DNA is TGCGCCAGCAGCCCGTGGAACTCTGGAAACACCATATATTTT. Protein: CASSPWNSGNTIYF.

J is TRBJ1-5 and V is TRBV9; tentative D call: TRBD1 (5 bases). Looked up from germline, CDR1 is SGDLS and CDR2 is YYNGEE. This CDR3 has 15 residues. The V end was cut by 2 bases, the J end by 3 bases, with 12 bases between. Written as DNA, the CDR3 is TGTGCCAGCAGCGTGACCGGGACTGTCAATCAGCCCCAGCATTTT. It is translated as CASSVTGTVNQPQHF.

V usage is TRBV5-1 and J usage is TRBJ2-2; TRBD1 matches at 10 bases. The ends lost 4 bases at V and 2 bases at J; junction bases unmatched: 5. Germline CDR1 reads SGHRS; CDR2 reads YFSETQ. The CDR3 runs to 16 residues. The CDR3 reads CASSPTTGGNTGELFF. The CDR3 region has the DNA TGCGCCAGCAGCCCCACGACAGGGGGCAACACCGGGGAGCTGTTTTTT.

The rearrangement uses TRBV27 and TRBJ1-4; D is undetermined. Germline CDR1 and CDR2: MNHEY and SMNVEV (reference sequence). V lost 5 bases to trimming and J lost 0 bases, with 13 bases between them. The CDR3 contains 16 residues. The CDR3 DNA reads as TGTGCCAGCAGTCCGCACACCGATGCAACTAATGAAAAACTGTTTTTT. It is translated as CASSPHTDATNEKLFF.

This clone was observed a few times. The chain is built from TRBV2 and TRBJ2-7; 11 nucleotides align to TRBD1. After removal of 8 bases from V and 4 bases from J, the junction contained 4 bases not matched to a gene. Germline loops: CDR1 SNHLY, CDR2 FYNNEI. This CDR3 has 13 amino acids. In DNA, the CDR3 is TGTGCCAGCGGGACAGGGGGTTCGTACGAGCAGTACTTC. Translation gives CASGTGGSYEQYF.

This chain links TRBV19 with TRBJ2-1; possibly TRBD1 for D (5 bases). V was pared by 2 bases and J by 2 bases, with 10 bases between. This CDR3 contains 15 residues. CDR1 is LNHDA, CDR2 SQIVND, per germline (reference sequence). CDR3 sequence: CASSIRGSAYNEQFF. For the CDR3, the DNA is TGTGCCAGTAGTATAAGGGGATCCGCCTACAATGAGCAGTTCTTC.

The gene calls are TRBV29-1 and TRBJ2-1; the D gene is possibly TRBD2 (5 bases). CDR1 and CDR2 from the germline V gene are SQVTM and ANQGSEA. Between the trimmed V and J ends, which lost 1 base and 0 bases, there was a span of 13 bases. The CDR3 has 16 amino acids. CDR3 coding DNA: TGCAGCGTTGAAGGTTCCTGGAGGAGCTCCTACAATGAGCAGTTCTTC. This sequence encodes CSVEGSWRSSYNEQFF.

This clone was seen just once. This sequence joins TRBV4-1 and TRBJ2-7, with 9 nucleotides matching TRBD2. The CDR3 totals 17 residues. V was clipped by 4 bases and J by 1 base; unmatched bases: 11. The germline gives CDR1 MGHRA, CDR2 YSYEKL. As DNA, the CDR3 is TGCGCCAGCAGCCCGAGGGTAGCGGGGGACCCTTCCTACGAGCAGTACTTC. This gives the protein CASSPRVAGDPSYEQYF.

The chain uses TRBV6-6 and TRBJ2-1; 7 nucleotides match TRBD1. Germline V gene sequence: CDR1 MNHNY, CDR2 SVGAGI (reference sequence). Trimming cost V 6 bases and J 3 bases; bases outside gene matches: 8. The CDR3 loop spans 15 amino acids. The CDR3: CASSGTGTDYNEQFF. The CDR3 DNA reads TGTGCCAGCAGCGGTACCGGGACAGACTACAATGAGCAGTTCTTC.

The chain has TRBV4-1 and TRBJ1-2; tentatively, D is TRBD1 (6 bases). Trimming left V 4 bases short and J 4 bases short, with 25 bases between. This CDR3 spans 18 amino acids. The germline V gene has CDR1 MGHRA and CDR2 YSYEKL. DNA of the CDR3: TGCGCCAGCAGCCTAGAACTGCCAGGACAGCGAATCCGCTATGGCTACACCTTC. Residues: CASSLELPGQRIRYGYTF.

The CDR3 here is CASSQDGAGGYEQYF. The CDR3 DNA is TGTGCCAGCAGCCAAGATGGAGCGGGGGGGTACGAGCAGTACTTC. The rearrangement links TRBV4-2 to TRBJ2-7, with TRBD2 identical over 10 bases. The trim removed 0 bases at V and 4 bases at J, leaving 3 bases unmatched. The CDR3 extends over 15 amino acids. CDR1 LGHNA and CDR2 YNFKEQ come from the germline V gene.